Below are 8 T cell receptor beta chains sequenced from a single sample in a study of control samples from healthy donors and cancer patients. Method: immunoSEQ multiplex PCR; TCRdb's copy keeps in-frame clones and lacks some. Of some 130,000 clones in the sample, around 90% were seen once. Material: blood. These receptors all stem from a man between 18 and 35 years old in good health.

The chain is built from TRBV28 and TRBJ2-3; tentative D call: TRBD2 (6 bases). In germline, CDR1 is MDHEN, CDR2 SYDVKM. The CDR3 totals 16 residues. V was pared by 4 bases and J by 2 bases, with 16 bases between. CDR3 in amino acids: CASSSRGAGNTDTQYF. In DNA, the CDR3 is TGTGCCAGCAGTTCACGAGGGGCGGGGAACACAGATACGCAGTATTTT. The full variable domain, with the rest looked up from reference TRBV28 and TRBJ2-3, is DVKVTQSSRYLVKRTGEKVFLECVQDMDHENMFWYRQDPGLGLRLIYFSYDVKMKEKGDIPEGYSVSREKKERFSLILESASTNQTSMYLCASSSRGAGNTDTQYFGPGTRLTVL.

V usage is TRBV29-1 and J usage is TRBJ2-5, with D tentatively TRBD1 (5 bases). The CDR3 consists of 12 residues. Trimming took off 6 bases at V and 4 bases at J, with 12 bases between the two ends. Germline CDR1 is SQVTM and CDR2 is ANQGSEA. The CDR3 spells CSVAGLGETQYF. The DNA of the CDR3 is TGCAGCGTGGCAGGGCTAGGAGAGACCCAGTACTTC. The variable domain in full, completed from reference TRBV29-1 and TRBJ2-5, reads SAVISQKPSRDICQRGTSLTIQCQVDSQVTMMFWYRQQPGQSLTLIATANQGSEATYESGFVIDKFPISRPNLTFSTLTVSNMSPEDSSIYLCSVAGLGETQYFGPGTRLLVL.

The chain couples TRBV18 to TRBJ2-3, with TRBD2 identical over 9 bases. J gave up 3 bases and V 1 base, and 5 bases lay outside the gene matches. Per the germline V gene, CDR1 is KGHSH and CDR2 is LQKENI. The CDR3 loop spans 16 amino acids. CDR3 bases: TGTGCCAGCTCACCACTGTCCAGCGGGGGGACAGATACGCAGTATTTT. It specifies CASSPLSSGGTDTQYF.

This chain links TRBV2 with TRBJ2-5, with D possibly being TRBD1 (6 bases). CDR3 length equals 13 residues. Trimming took off 6 bases at V and 6 bases at J, with 14 bases between the two ends. Germline V gives CDR1 SNHLY, CDR2 FYNNEI. The CDR3 DNA sequence: TGTGCCAGCAGACAGGGTGGAGACAAGACCCAGTACTTC. It encodes CASRQGGDKTQYF.

J is TRBJ1-2 and V is TRBV29-1; possible D gene TRBD1, 6 bases. Per germline, CDR1 SQVTM and CDR2 ANQGSEA. This CDR3 is 12 amino acids long. V was trimmed by 8 bases and J by 6 bases, leaving 16 bases between them. The CDR3 sequence is CSSLTGQDGYTF. In DNA form, the CDR3 reads TGCAGCTCCTTGACGGGACAAGATGGCTACACCTTC.

The chain employs TRBV5-1 and TRBJ1-2, with 7 bases identical to TRBD1. With V trimmed by 3 bases and J by 0 bases, 5 bases remained unmatched. The CDR3 is 15 amino acids. Germline assignment: CDR1 SGHRS and CDR2 YFSETQ. The CDR3 is CASSSEGQANYGYTF. The CDR3 nucleotides read TGCGCCAGCAGCTCGGAAGGACAGGCTAACTATGGCTACACCTTC. The complete variable domain, with remaining parts taken from reference TRBV5-1 and TRBJ1-2, reads KAGVTQTPRYLIKTRGQQVTLSCSPISGHRSVSWYQQTPGQGLQFLFEYFSETQRNKGNFPGRFSGRQFSNSRSEMNVSTLELGDSALYLCASSSEGQANYGYTFGSGTRLTVV.

The CDR3 DNA follows: TGTGCCAGCAGCCAAGATGGTGGGGGGAACTATGGCTACACCTTC. Amino acid sequence: CASSQDGGGNYGYTF. This chain joins TRBV4-2 and TRBJ1-2; weak D call: TRBD1 (5 bases). CDR3 length: 15 amino acids. V lost 0 bases and J lost 2, with 10 bases in between. CDR1 and CDR2 (germline): LGHNA, YNFKEQ.

The chain joins TRBV4-1 to TRBJ2-3, with 9 bases fitting TRBD1. This CDR3 is 16 amino acids long. V gave up 0 bases and J gave up 5 bases; unmatched junction bases: 6. CDR1 and CDR2 from the germline V gene are MGHRA and YSYEKL. The chain's CDR3 is CASSQDEQGAGDTQYF. The CDR3 DNA is TGCGCCAGCAGCCAAGATGAACAGGGGGCAGGAGATACGCAGTATTTT.